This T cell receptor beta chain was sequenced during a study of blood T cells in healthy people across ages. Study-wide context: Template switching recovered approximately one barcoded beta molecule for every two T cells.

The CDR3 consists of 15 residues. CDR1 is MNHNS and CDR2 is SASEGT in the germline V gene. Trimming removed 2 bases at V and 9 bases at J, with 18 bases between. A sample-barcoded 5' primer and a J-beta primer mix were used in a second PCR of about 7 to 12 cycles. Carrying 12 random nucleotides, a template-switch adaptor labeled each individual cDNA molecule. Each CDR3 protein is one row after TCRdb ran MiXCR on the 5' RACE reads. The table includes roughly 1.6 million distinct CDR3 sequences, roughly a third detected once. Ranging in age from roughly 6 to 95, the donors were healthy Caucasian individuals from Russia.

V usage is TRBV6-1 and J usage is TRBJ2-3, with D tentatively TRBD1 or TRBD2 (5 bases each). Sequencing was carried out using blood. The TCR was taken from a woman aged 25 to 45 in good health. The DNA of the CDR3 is TGTGCCAGCAGTGAATGGGGACCGCCGACGGCGACGCAGTATTTT. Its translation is CASSEWGPPTATQYF.